A selection of T cell receptor beta chains follows, all from one sample in a study of shared clonotypes between healthy human individuals. Profiled with immunoSEQ multiplex PCR; TCRdb holds only in-frame clones, not every one. This table holds around 1,100,000 clones, roughly 80% found once. Sequenced input: memory CD4+ T cells from PBMCs. These receptors were taken from a man aged 18 to 35 in good health. Some clones in this sample may be carry-over from other donors' samples. Each CDR3 is given without its conserved first and last residue. D genes are given only for firm matches.

CDR3 length: 15; V gene: TRBV28; J gene: TRBJ1-2; D gene: TRBD1; CDR3 protein: ASSRIGTGGVPYGYT
CDR3 length: 12; V gene: TRBV25-1; J gene: TRBJ2-7; D gene: .; CDR3 protein: ASSETFTSYEQY
CDR3 length: 11; V gene: TRBV30; J gene: TRBJ1-2; D gene: TRBD1; CDR3 protein: AWSVRQGYGYT
CDR3 length: 11; V gene: TRBV6-1; J gene: TRBJ1-2; D gene: .; CDR3 protein: ASSGRGAYGYT
CDR3 length: 13; V gene: TRBV27; J gene: TRBJ2-2; D gene: TRBD1; CDR3 protein: ASALDRVVTGELF
CDR3 length: 14; V gene: TRBV27; J gene: TRBJ2-5; D gene: TRBD2; CDR3 protein: ASSPSRGSWGETQY
CDR3 length: 15; V gene: TRBV9; J gene: TRBJ2-1; D gene: .; CDR3 protein: ASSARPSRPSMGEQF
CDR3 length: 13; V gene: TRBV10-1; J gene: TRBJ2-7; D gene: .; CDR3 protein: ASSECREVPYEQY
CDR3 length: 13; V gene: TRBV10-3; J gene: TRBJ1-2; D gene: .; CDR3 protein: AIKGGGDIGYGYT
CDR3 length: 15; V gene: TRBV18; J gene: TRBJ2-1; D gene: TRBD1; CDR3 protein: ASSPNLVVDTGGEQF
CDR3 length: 14; V gene: TRBV7-8; J gene: TRBJ1-1; D gene: .; CDR3 protein: ASSRPRVPMNTEAF
CDR3 length: 12; V gene: TRBV7-6; J gene: .; D gene: .; CDR3 protein: ASSSLGTAYEQY
CDR3 length: 15; V gene: TRBV28; J gene: TRBJ1-1; D gene: .; CDR3 protein: ASSPYTTGRANTEAF
CDR3 length: 13; V gene: TRBV2; J gene: TRBJ1-4; D gene: .; CDR3 protein: ASSGRVGTNEKLF
CDR3 length: 14; V gene: TRBV6-5; J gene: TRBJ1-2; D gene: .; CDR3 protein: ASSYPTPGGDYGYT
CDR3 length: 15; V gene: TRBV9; J gene: TRBJ2-1; D gene: TRBD2; CDR3 protein: ASSPVASGFSYNEQF
CDR3 length: 13; V gene: TRBV7-2; J gene: TRBJ2-3; D gene: .; CDR3 protein: ASSLVWDSTDTQY
CDR3 length: 10; V gene: TRBV11-2; J gene: TRBJ2-7; D gene: .; CDR3 protein: ASSLIMLEQY
CDR3 length: 14; V gene: TRBV5-1; J gene: TRBJ1-4; D gene: .; CDR3 protein: ASSLSPQDGSYGLF
CDR3 length: 15; V gene: TRBV11-2; J gene: TRBJ2-6; D gene: .; CDR3 protein: ASSLLPPGSGANVLT
CDR3 length: 20; V gene: TRBV4-3; J gene: TRBJ2-1; D gene: TRBD2; CDR3 protein: ASSQEAPIASGRAVAYNEQF
CDR3 length: 14; V gene: TRBV7-3; J gene: TRBJ2-3; D gene: TRBD2; CDR3 protein: ASSAGTRGGLDTQY